This TCR beta chain was profiled in a study of blood T cell repertoires in COVID-19. Study overall: Sites in the United States, Italy and Spain provided acute and convalescent COVID-19 samples. Sources were T cells, B-cell-depleted T cells, or PBMCs; the material itself was cDNA or gDNA.

The CDR3 length is 15 residues. With 6 bases clipped from V and 2 bases from J, the junction kept 9 bases outside the gene matches. From germline, CDR1 is MNHEY and CDR2 SVGAGI. Produced via immunoSEQ multiplex PCR; TCRdb's table is partial and in-frame only. This repertoire shows some 210,000 clones, about 90% found once; its top ten account for approximately 1.2%. Sequencing used peripheral blood. This TCR came from a man younger than 45 with acute or convalescent COVID-19. The chain couples TRBV6-5 to TRBJ1-2; 7 nucleotides align to TRBD1. In DNA form, the CDR3 reads TGTGCCAGCAGGCGGACAGGACAGCGGAACTATGGCTACACCTTC. Translating gives CASRRTGQRNYGYTF.